Presented here are 32 T cell receptor beta chains from one specimen sequenced in a study of shared clonotypes between healthy human individuals. Profiling relied on immunoSEQ multiplex PCR, and the TCRdb table lists in-frame clones only, not all of them. The sample contains roughly 2.6 million clones, approximately 90% of which appear only once. The sequencing sample was made of naive CD4+ T cells sorted from blood. The subset denotes: CD45RA+ positively selected. The receptors shown here come from a young man in good health.

This clone was seen just once. This rearrangement joins TRBV27 to TRBJ1-5; D is possibly TRBD1 (6 bases). The CDR3 contains 13 residues. Between the trimmed V and J ends, which lost 6 bases and 3 bases, there was a span of 9 bases. Per the germline V gene, CDR1 is MNHEY and CDR2 is SMNVEV (reference sequence). The CDR3 is CASRNRANQPQHF. DNA for the CDR3: TGTGCCAGCAGAAACAGGGCCAATCAGCCCCAGCATTTT.

Only one count was recorded for this clone. This chain connects TRBV4-1 to TRBJ2-3; the D gene is possibly TRBD1 (6 bases). V gave up 11 bases and J gave up 0 bases, with 12 bases separating them. The CDR3 loop spans 13 amino acids. CDR1 MGHRA and CDR2 YSYEKL come from the germline V gene. This chain's CDR3 is CASTGQSTDTQYF. In nucleotides, the CDR3 is TGCGCCTCAACGGGACAAAGCACAGATACGCAGTATTTT.

The CDR3 loop reads CASSLVQGAENEQFF. The CDR3 nucleotides are TGTGCCAGCAGCTTAGTACAGGGGGCAGAAAATGAGCAGTTCTTC. The chain links TRBV5-4 to TRBJ2-1; 9 bases map to TRBD1. There are 15 residues in the CDR3. The ends lost 2 bases at V and 7 bases at J; junction bases unmatched: 7. Germline V lookup: CDR1 SGHNT, CDR2 YYREEE (reference sequence).

The rearrangement uses TRBV12-5 and TRBJ2-7; unclear D gene. V lost 6 bases, J lost 7 bases, and 19 bases lay in between. CDR3 length: 14 amino acids. Germline loops: CDR1 LGHNT, CDR2 FRNRAP. CDR3 coding DNA: TGTGCTAGTGGCGTAACGGCGGCCTTGGGGGAGCAGTACTTC. It codes for CASGVTAALGEQYF.

The V gene is TRBV9, the J gene TRBJ1-6, with D possibly matching TRBD1 (5 bases). Germline assignment: CDR1 SGDLS and CDR2 YYNGEE. V shed 6 bases and J shed 10 bases, with 11 bases lying between them. The CDR3 is made up of 12 amino acids. In DNA form, the CDR3 reads TGTGCCAGCACACGAGAGGGGTCACCCCTCCACTTT. Its translation: CASTREGSPLHF.

V is TRBV4-3 and J is TRBJ2-2, with 8 bases identical to TRBD1. Germline V gene data show CDR1 as LGHNA and CDR2 as YSLEER. Germline trimming cut 3 bases from V and 7 bases from J; bases unmatched to any gene: 10. CDR3 size: 16 residues. Here the CDR3 DNA reads TGCGCCAGCAGCCAGTGGCAGGGGGCAAATGGCGGGGAGCTGTTTTTT. It yields the protein CASSQWQGANGGELFF.

This CDR3 is CASQDTGVPQETQYF. CDR3 nucleotide sequence: TGCGCCAGCCAAGATACGGGGGTCCCCCAAGAGACCCAGTACTTC. V and J are TRBV5-1 and TRBJ2-5, with D perhaps matching TRBD2 (6 bases). Germline-derived CDR1 and CDR2 are SGHRS and YFSETQ. CDR3 length: 15 residues. V was cut by 7 bases and J by 1 base, with 17 bases left in between.

This chain joins TRBV7-6 and TRBJ2-7, with D possibly matching TRBD1 (5 bases). In germline, CDR1 is SGHVS, CDR2 FNYEAQ. V was cut by 5 bases and J by 0 bases, with 17 bases left in between. The CDR3 loop spans 16 amino acids. CDR3 amino acids: CASSPPVGVISYEQYF. CDR3 coding DNA: TGTGCCAGCAGCCCCCCGGTAGGGGTGATCTCCTACGAGCAGTACTTC. The full variable domain, in which reference TRBV7-6 and TRBJ2-7 provide the parts outside the CDR3, is GAGVSQSPRYKVTKRGQDVALRCDPISGHVSLYWYRQALGQGPEFLTYFNYEAQQDKSGLPNDRFSAERPEGSISTLTIQRTEQRDSAMYRCASSPPVGVISYEQYFGPGTRLTVT.

The chain is built from TRBV5-1 and TRBJ2-5; D remains ambiguous. The ends were cut back, 2 bases at V and 0 bases at J, with 11 bases in the middle. This CDR3 has 15 amino acids. CDR1 and CDR2 (germline): SGHRS, YFSETQ. Here the CDR3 reads CASSFQDVYQETQYF. CDR3 nucleotides: TGCGCCAGCAGCTTCCAGGACGTCTACCAAGAGACCCAGTACTTC.

The chain joins TRBV11-3 to TRBJ2-7; D may correspond to TRBD1 or TRBD2 (5 bases each). Germline V gene lookup returns CDR1 SGHNT and CDR2 YENEEA. Trimming cost V 1 base and J 6 bases, with 13 bases left between them. The CDR3 consists of 14 residues. The CDR3 loop reads CASSLGGSAFEQYF. The CDR3 region has the DNA TGTGCCAGCAGCTTAGGGGGGTCAGCCTTCGAGCAGTACTTC.

The J gene is TRBJ1-4, the V gene TRBV5-1; 7 bases align to TRBD1. Germline V gene lookup returns CDR1 SGHRS and CDR2 YFSETQ. This CDR3 has 16 amino acids. The trim removed 4 bases at V and 0 bases at J, leaving 6 bases unmatched. CDR3 coding DNA: TGCGCCAGCAGCCGACAGGGATCCGCAACTAATGAAAAACTGTTTTTT. This encodes CASSRQGSATNEKLFF.

The gene calls are TRBV27 and TRBJ1-3; TRBD1 matches at 9 bases. V lost 6 bases and J lost 0; bases outside the gene matches: 3. CDR3 size: 15 residues. In germline, CDR1 is MNHEY, CDR2 SMNVEV (reference sequence). DNA of the CDR3: TGTGCCAGCAGACCGGGACAGGGCTCTGGAAACACCATATATTTT. This codes for CASRPGQGSGNTIYF.

The chain carries TRBV6-5 and TRBJ2-1; TRBD2 is a possible D gene (5 bases). V lost 6 bases and J 6 bases, leaving 12 bases between the germline ends. Germline V lookup: CDR1 MNHEY, CDR2 SVGAGI. The CDR3 totals 13 residues. CDR3 protein: CASSSLGLNEQFF. CDR3 nucleotides: TGTGCCAGCAGCTCCCTCGGACTCAATGAGCAGTTCTTC.

As regards this clone: Different DNA sequences within this sample yield the same CDR3. The gene calls are TRBV9 and TRBJ2-5; 14 positions match TRBD2. The V segment lost 3 bases and the J segment 2 bases; nucleotides outside the gene matches: 3. The CDR3 consists of 16 residues. Germline-derived CDR1 and CDR2 are SGDLS and YYNGEE. Here the CDR3 DNA reads TGTGCCAGCAGCGCCCGACTAGCGGGGGGGCAAGAGACCCAGTACTTC. Translation gives CASSARLAGGQETQYF.

This clone was found once. V is TRBV25-1 and J is TRBJ1-6, with no clear D. The CDR3 is made up of 14 amino acids. The germline CDR1 and CDR2 sequences are MGHDK and SYGVNS. The V gene lost 1 base and the J gene lost 7 bases, with 8 bases spanning the gap. CDR3 protein: CASSESTENSPLHF. The CDR3 DNA reads as TGTGCCAGCAGTGAATCGACGGAGAATTCACCCCTCCACTTT.

The rearrangement uses TRBV4-3 and TRBJ1-3; D not resolved. Germline CDR1 is LGHNA and CDR2 is YSLEER. The CDR3 consists of 13 residues. V gave up 1 base and J gave up 2 bases, with 3 bases separating them. As DNA, the CDR3 is TGCGCCAGCAGCCAAGGGGCTGGAAACACCATATATTTT. Translation: CASSQGAGNTIYF.

The chain recombines TRBV2 with TRBJ2-2, with TRBD1 matching 10 bases. The CDR3 covers 15 residues. Germline CDR1 and CDR2: SNHLY and FYNNEI. V trimming: 7 bases; J trimming: 0 bases; junction bases outside the gene matches: 2. CDR3 in amino acids: CASIGTGANTGELFF. The CDR3 DNA reads as TGTGCCAGCATTGGGACAGGGGCGAACACCGGGGAGCTGTTTTTT.

V and J are TRBV5-1 and TRBJ2-7; tentative D call: TRBD2 (5 bases). Trimming left V 3 bases short and J 4 bases short, with 14 bases between. There are 14 residues in the CDR3. The germline V gene has CDR1 SGHRS and CDR2 YFSETQ. Here the CDR3 reads CASSSRSGFYEQYF. The CDR3 nucleotides read TGCGCCAGCAGCTCTCGATCGGGGTTTTACGAGCAGTACTTC.

V gene TRBV7-2 combines with J gene TRBJ2-2, with D possibly TRBD2 on 7 matching bases. CDR3 length: 16 amino acids. Germline loops: CDR1 SGHTA, CDR2 FQGNSA. V lost 5 bases and J 4 bases, leaving 17 bases between the germline ends. Here the CDR3 reads CASSLGGRGSTGELFF. The CDR3 DNA is TGTGCCAGCAGCCTGGGGGGGCGCGGGAGCACCGGGGAGCTGTTTTTT.

V gene TRBV7-6 combines with J gene TRBJ1-1, with D maybe TRBD1 (6 bases). V dropped 5 bases and J dropped 1 base, with 14 bases sitting between them. The CDR3 loop spans 15 amino acids. The germline V gene has CDR1 SGHVS and CDR2 FNYEAQ. The CDR3 spells CASSLWTASNTEAFF. CDR3 sequence (DNA): TGTGCCAGCAGCCTTTGGACAGCTTCGAACACTGAAGCTTTCTTT.

This clone has just one count. The chain combines TRBV6-6 with TRBJ2-3; D may be TRBD2 (5 bases). This CDR3 region has 12 residues. V dropped 1 base and J dropped 10 bases, with 9 bases sitting between them. CDR1 is MNHNY and CDR2 is SVGAGI in the germline V gene (reference sequence). As DNA, the CDR3 is TGTGCCAGCAGTTACTTGCTCGGGGCGCAGTATTTT. It specifies CASSYLLGAQYF.

This clone was counted a few times. The chain joins TRBV5-1 to TRBJ1-1; D is possibly TRBD1 (5 bases). Germline CDR1 is SGHRS and CDR2 is YFSETQ. This CDR3 contains 16 residues. Trimming took off 4 bases at V and 6 bases at J, with 22 bases between the two ends. The chain's CDR3 is CASSPSPPSSGAEAFF. CDR3 coding DNA: TGCGCCAGCAGCCCAAGCCCGCCCTCGTCGGGGGCTGAAGCTTTCTTT.

CDR3 sequence (DNA): TGTGCCAGCAGTCCCAATGGGGGGACCCAGTACTTC. Translating gives CASSPNGGTQYF. V gene TRBV7-9 combines with J gene TRBJ2-5, with D tentatively TRBD1 or TRBD2 (5 bases each). The germline V gene encodes CDR1 SEHNR and CDR2 FQNEAQ (reference sequence). This CDR3 contains 12 residues. V was shortened by 6 bases and J by 7 bases, with 12 bases between the two germline ends. The variable domain in full, with the rest retrieved from reference TRBV7-9 and TRBJ2-5, is DTGVSQNPRHKITKRGQNVTFRCDPISEHNRLYWYRQTLGQGPEFLTYFQNEAQLEKSRLLSDRFSAERPKGSFSTLEIQRTEQGDSAMYLCASSPNGGTQYFGPGTRLLVL.

The chain carries TRBV6-6 and TRBJ2-7; 9 bases align to TRBD2. The CDR3 runs to 15 residues. Looked up from germline, CDR1 is MNHNY and CDR2 is SVGAGI (reference sequence). The junction had 5 bases not matched to a gene; V was cut back by 2 bases and J by 3 bases. The CDR3 DNA reads TGTGCCAGCAGTTACGTGGCGGGGGGGCACTACGAGCAGTACTTC. This sequence encodes CASSYVAGGHYEQYF.

CDR3 in amino acids: CASSATSGSLSEQYF. For the CDR3, the DNA is TGCGCCAGCAGCGCCACTAGCGGGAGTTTATCCGAGCAGTACTTC. The chain couples TRBV5-1 to TRBJ2-7; TRBD2 agrees at 11 bases. From germline, CDR1 is SGHRS and CDR2 YFSETQ. Trimming removed 4 bases from V and 6 bases from J; junction bases left unmatched: 9. The CDR3 spans 15 residues.

This clone appeared once. The gene calls are TRBV18 and TRBJ1-4; D is uncertain. The V gene lost 0 bases and the J gene lost 6 bases, with 8 bases spanning the gap. Germline CDR1 and CDR2: KGHSH and LQKENI. The CDR3 is made up of 14 amino acids. The DNA for the CDR3 is TGTGCCAGCTCACCACCCCCAGGTTATGAAAAACTGTTTTTT. This encodes CASSPPPGYEKLFF.

The gene calls are TRBV30 and TRBJ2-7; no firm D call. Germline CDR1 and CDR2: GTSNPN and SVGIG (reference sequence). V dropped 2 bases and J dropped 2 bases, with 10 bases sitting between them. This CDR3 is built from 13 residues. CDR3 sequence (DNA): TGTGCCTGGAGTTTCGGACCGACCTACGAGCAGTACTTC. Translation: CAWSFGPTYEQYF.

The chain is built from TRBV5-1 and TRBJ1-2; 9 bases align to TRBD1. V was pared by 3 bases and J by 4 bases, with 7 bases of the junction left unmatched. Germline assignment: CDR1 SGHRS and CDR2 YFSETQ. The CDR3 runs 15 residues. The CDR3 loop reads CASSWGTGPGYGYTF. CDR3 nucleotide sequence: TGCGCCAGCAGCTGGGGGACAGGGCCGGGCTATGGCTACACCTTC.

This clone showed up just a few times. This chain uses TRBV6-5 with TRBJ2-2, with D possibly matching TRBD2 (5 bases). This CDR3 region has 12 residues. The ends were cut back, 7 bases at V and 3 bases at J, with 6 bases in the middle. The germline gives CDR1 MNHEY, CDR2 SVGAGI. Here the CDR3 reads CASKRDTGELFF. The CDR3 nucleotides are TGTGCCAGCAAGAGGGACACCGGGGAGCTGTTTTTT.

J is TRBJ1-4 and V is TRBV6-1; 9 bases agree with TRBD1. Germline trimming cut 6 bases from V and 14 bases from J; bases unmatched to any gene: 10. The V gene's germline CDR1 is MNHNS and CDR2 SASEGT. The CDR3 runs 13 residues. Here the CDR3 DNA reads TGTGCCAGCAGGGTTCCGAACGACAGGGGGCTGTTTTTT. Translated, it gives CASRVPNDRGLFF.

V is TRBV5-1 and J is TRBJ1-4, with 7 bases lining up with TRBD1. Germline values: CDR1 SGHRS, CDR2 YFSETQ. The ends lost 3 bases at V and 8 bases at J; junction bases unmatched: 19. The CDR3 loop spans 18 amino acids. The CDR3, as DNA: TGCGCCAGCAGCTCAGGACAGGCCTCGATTTTATGGGACGAAAAACTGTTTTTT. This gives the protein CASSSGQASILWDEKLFF.

The chain carries TRBV7-8 and TRBJ2-7; D is unresolved. Germline values: CDR1 SGHVS, CDR2 FQNEAQ. The CDR3 runs 15 residues. V gave up 3 bases and J gave up 2 bases, with 14 bases separating them. The CDR3 protein is CASSFSANGAYEQYF. The CDR3 DNA sequence: TGTGCCAGCAGCTTCTCTGCGAATGGTGCCTACGAGCAGTACTTC.